This T cell receptor beta chain stems from a study of T cell changes during pregnancy in multiple sclerosis. The table came from immunoSEQ multiplex PCR; TCRdb's copy has only in-frame clones and leaves some out. The sample holds about 45,000 clones, approximately 91% seen once. The CDR3 extends over 12 amino acids. Germline loops: CDR1 SNHLY, CDR2 FYNNEI. V was trimmed by 2 bases and J by 4 bases, leaving 6 bases between them. The sample comprised PBMCs (not recorded whether the cells were cultured). The chain has TRBV2 and TRBJ2-7; a possible D gene is TRBD1 (6 bases). This receptor was taken from a female donor with multiple sclerosis, enrolled in a pregnancy study. CDR3 sequence (DNA): TGTGCCAGCAGTGAAAGGGGGTACGAGCAGTACTTC. This sequence encodes CASSERGYEQYF.